These 26 T cell receptor beta chains were sequenced from one sample in a study of blood T cell repertoires in COVID-19. Produced via immunoSEQ multiplex PCR; TCRdb's table is partial and in-frame only. The table has roughly 83,000 clones, around 86% seen once. Source material: peripheral blood. Receptor source: a man aged 80 or over with active or convalescent COVID-19.

The chain employs TRBV27 and TRBJ1-2; possible D gene TRBD1, 5 bases. The length of the CDR3 is 13 residues. Per germline, CDR1 MNHEY and CDR2 SMNVEV (reference sequence). The germline V and J ends were trimmed by 5 bases and 5 bases, with 12 bases remaining between them. The CDR3 nucleotides are TGTGCCAGCAGTCCCGTGGGGCCTTATGGCTACACCTTC. This sequence encodes CASSPVGPYGYTF.

This chain uses TRBV6-4 with TRBJ2-2, with 11 nucleotides matching TRBD2. This CDR3 comprises 16 residues. J was trimmed by 4 bases and V by 6 bases; bases with no gene match: 7. Germline V CDR1 and CDR2: MRHNA, SNTAGT. CDR3 DNA sequence: TGTGCCAGCAGCATGGATAGCGGGAGGGCCACCGGGGAGCTGTTTTTT. It translates to CASSMDSGRATGELFF.

The V gene is TRBV19, the J gene TRBJ2-2; 12 bases align to TRBD2. Germline V gene data show CDR1 as LNHDA and CDR2 as SQIVND (reference sequence). The CDR3 extends over 17 amino acids. V lost 4 bases, J lost 4 bases, and 7 bases stayed unmatched. Written as DNA, the CDR3 is TGTGCCAGTAGTACCTCACTAGCGGGAGGAGGCACCGGGGAGCTGTTTTTT. Translated, it gives CASSTSLAGGGTGELFF.

The chain is built from TRBV28 and TRBJ2-1, with D unresolved. Germline V gene sequence: CDR1 MDHEN, CDR2 SYDVKM. V lost 7 bases and J lost 0, with 10 bases in between. The CDR3 runs 14 residues. The CDR3 is CASIAQSSYNEQFF. Here the CDR3 DNA reads TGTGCCAGCATCGCACAGAGCTCCTACAATGAGCAGTTCTTC.

The rearrangement links TRBV20-1 to TRBJ2-1, with 11 bases matching TRBD2. V trimming: 3 bases; J trimming: 8 bases; junction bases outside the gene matches: 6. CDR3 length: 14 amino acids. Germline V gives CDR1 DFQATT, CDR2 SNEGSKA (reference sequence). The CDR3 region has the DNA TGCAGTGCTAGTTTGGGTAGCGGGGGGGATGAGCAGTTCTTC. Protein product: CSASLGSGGDEQFF.

The V call is TRBV18, the J call TRBJ1-4; 7 bases are shared with TRBD1. Trimming took 6 bases from V and 5 from J; bases not matched to a gene: 15. Germline CDR1 KGHSH, CDR2 LQKENI. The length of the CDR3 is 17 residues. DNA of the CDR3: TGTGCCAGCTCCCTCGGGACAGTCGTGGCCCAAAATGAAAAACTGTTTTTT. It encodes CASSLGTVVAQNEKLFF.

The V call is TRBV28, the J call TRBJ2-2, with TRBD2 identical over 7 bases. V shed 2 bases and J 2 bases; nucleotides not matched to a gene: 2. The CDR3 is made up of 15 amino acids. Per germline, CDR1 MDHEN and CDR2 SYDVKM. The CDR3 DNA sequence: TGTGCCAGCAGTTTAACTAGCGATAACACCGGGGAGCTGTTTTTT. As protein: CASSLTSDNTGELFF.

CDR3 coding DNA: TGTGCCAGCAGCCAGACAGGGGGTACTGAAGCTTTCTTT. Translated, it gives CASSQTGGTEAFF. The chain employs TRBV25-1 and TRBJ1-1, with TRBD1 identical over 9 bases. CDR1 is MGHDK, CDR2 SYGVNS, per germline. After removal of 6 bases from V and 5 bases from J, the junction contained 4 bases not matched to a gene. This CDR3 is 13 amino acids long. The full variable domain, its missing parts supplied by reference TRBV25-1 and TRBJ1-1, is EADIYQTPRYLVIGTGKKITLECSQTMGHDKMYWYQQDPGMELHLIHYSYGVNSTEKGDLSSESTVSRIRTEHFPLTLESARPSHTSQYLCASSQTGGTEAFFGQGTRLTVV.

The chain employs TRBV7-9 and TRBJ2-5; TRBD1 matches 7 bases. This CDR3 has 14 amino acids. Germline CDR1 is SEHNR and CDR2 is FQNEAQ (reference sequence). With V trimmed by 5 bases and J by 4 bases, 7 bases remained unmatched. CDR3 region: CASSRTRGTETQYF. CDR3 nucleotide sequence: TGTGCCAGCAGCCGGACCAGGGGGACAGAGACCCAGTACTTC.

The chain couples TRBV5-4 to TRBJ1-5, with TRBD1 matching 9 bases. The CDR3 is 15 amino acids. Germline assignment: CDR1 SGHNT and CDR2 YYREEE (reference sequence). V lost 2 bases to trimming and J lost 4 bases; unmatched junction nucleotides: 4. This chain's CDR3 is CASSFGTGTNQPQHF. The DNA of the CDR3 is TGTGCCAGCAGCTTCGGGACAGGGACAAATCAGCCCCAGCATTTT.

The V call is TRBV5-1, the J call TRBJ2-6; 10 bases agree with TRBD1. The junction had 6 bases not matched to a gene; V was cut back by 4 bases and J by 2 bases. Germline CDR1 reads SGHRS; CDR2 reads YFSETQ. This CDR3 is 17 amino acids long. CDR3 sequence reads: CASSLTGQGAGANVLTF. Here the CDR3 DNA reads TGCGCCAGCAGCCTAACCGGACAGGGGGCTGGGGCCAACGTCCTGACTTTC.

This chain connects TRBV21-1 to TRBJ2-3; the table's D call of TRBD2 was not tested on the DNA. TRBV21-1 is given as a pseudogene. The CDR3 contains 17 residues. CDR3 sequence reads: CASSKVVGLAGSDTQYF. As DNA, the CDR3 is TGTGCCAGCAGCAAAGTTGTTGGACTAGCGGGTTCAGATACGCAGTATTTT.

This sequence joins TRBV30 and TRBJ2-3, with 7 bases lining up with TRBD2. CDR3 size: 12 residues. Germline CDR1 GTSNPN, CDR2 SVGIG (reference sequence). Trimming took 5 bases from V and 7 from J; bases not matched to a gene: 6. The CDR3 protein is CAWAAGANTQYF. The CDR3, as DNA: TGTGCCTGGGCCGCGGGAGCGAATACGCAGTATTTT.

This chain links TRBV6-5 with TRBJ1-2; no clear D. The CDR3 length is 13 residues. CDR1 MNHEY and CDR2 SVGAGI come from the germline V gene. Trimming pared 6 bases from V and 7 bases from J, leaving 15 bases between. CDR3 sequence (DNA): TGTGCCAGCAGCCGTATCCCAGGAGGTGGCTACACCTTC. Its translation: CASSRIPGGGYTF.

The chain employs TRBV7-8 and TRBJ1-4, with TRBD1 matching 10 bases. The CDR3 sequence is 16 residues long. Trimming at V came to 5 bases and at J to 5 bases, leaving 8 bases not matched to a gene. The germline V gene has CDR1 SGHVS and CDR2 FQNEAQ. The CDR3 reads CASSTDRGQRNEKLFF. The CDR3 DNA follows: TGTGCCAGCAGCACCGACAGGGGGCAGCGAAATGAAAAACTGTTTTTT.

The chain uses TRBV3-1 (or the pseudogene TRBV3-2) and TRBJ2-7; no definite D call. V gave up 3 bases and J gave up 6 bases, with 12 bases separating them. Germline V gene sequence: CDR1 LGHDT, CDR2 YNNKEL (reference sequence). This CDR3 has 13 amino acids. CDR3 in amino acids: CASSHGSSGEQYV. In nucleotides, the CDR3 is TGTGCCAGCAGCCACGGGTCCTCGGGCGAGCAGTACGTC.

The V and J genes are TRBV7-8 and TRBJ1-2; D perhaps matches TRBD1 (6 bases). V was shortened by 7 bases and J by 2 bases, with 14 bases between the two germline ends. The CDR3 length is 14 residues. The germline V gene encodes CDR1 SGHVS and CDR2 FQNEAQ. The CDR3 DNA is TGTGCCAGCATCGCCGGGGACAAGAACTATGGCTACACCTTC. It translates to CASIAGDKNYGYTF.

The rearrangement links TRBV6-5 to TRBJ1-2, with a tentative D call TRBD1 (6 bases). This CDR3 contains 16 residues. Germline V gives CDR1 MNHEY, CDR2 SVGAGI. Trimming left V 2 bases short and J 3 bases short, with 16 bases between. This chain's CDR3 is CASSYMGWGPDYGYTF. CDR3 bases: TGTGCCAGCAGTTACATGGGCTGGGGGCCTGACTATGGCTACACCTTC.

J is TRBJ1-2 and V is TRBV27, with D possibly TRBD1 on 6 matching bases. Per germline, CDR1 MNHEY and CDR2 SMNVEV (reference sequence). The germline V and J ends were trimmed by 4 bases and 8 bases, with 14 bases remaining between them. The CDR3 length is 13 residues. CDR3: CASSSQGIRGYTF. The CDR3, as DNA: TGTGCCAGCAGTTCACAGGGAATTCGGGGCTACACCTTC.

This clone was counted between two and nine times. The chain carries TRBV7-2 and TRBJ1-3; D unclear. CDR3 length: 19 amino acids. Germline CDR1 reads SGHTA; CDR2 reads FQGNSA. The V and J ends lost 1 base and 1 base respectively, with 20 bases between them. The CDR3 loop is CASSLDFAWAHESGNTIYF. CDR3 coding DNA: TGTGCCAGCAGCTTAGACTTTGCTTGGGCCCATGAGTCTGGAAACACCATATATTTT.

The chain employs TRBV21-1 and TRBJ2-1; the table's D call, TRBD2, was not checked against the DNA. TRBV21-1 is annotated as a pseudogene. This CDR3 region has 21 residues. The CDR3 DNA is TGTGCCAGCAGCAAAGGGCGCCTAGCGGGAGGATACGAAAGCTCCTACAATGAGCAGTTCTTC. It specifies CASSKGRLAGGYESSYNEQFF.

The gene calls are TRBV15 and TRBJ1-4; D unclear. Germline-derived CDR1 and CDR2 are LNHNV and YYDKDF (reference sequence). The CDR3 consists of 16 residues. The V and J ends lost 1 base and 4 bases respectively, with 13 bases between them. The CDR3 nucleotides read TGTGCCACCAGCAGAGGATTAGGACGGGGTAATGAAAAACTGTTTTTT. Translated, it gives CATSRGLGRGNEKLFF.

This clone was seen a handful of times. This chain joins TRBV5-1 and TRBJ2-1, with a tentative D call TRBD1 (6 bases). The germline CDR1 and CDR2 sequences are SGHRS and YFSETQ. V shed 5 bases and J shed 1 base, with 16 bases lying between them. This CDR3 contains 16 residues. The CDR3 is CASRPNGQQSYNEQFF. CDR3 bases: TGCGCCAGCAGACCTAACGGACAGCAATCCTACAATGAGCAGTTCTTC. Full variable domain (outside the CDR3, taken from reference TRBV5-1 and TRBJ2-1): KAGVTQTPRYLIKTRGQQVTLSCSPISGHRSVSWYQQTPGQGLQFLFEYFSETQRNKGNFPGRFSGRQFSNSRSEMNVSTLELGDSALYLCASRPNGQQSYNEQFFGPGTRLTVL.

The rearrangement joins TRBV2 to TRBJ1-3, with 7 bases aligning to TRBD1. The CDR3 totals 15 residues. The V gene end was trimmed by 8 bases and the J gene end by 0 bases; junction bases not matched to a gene: 7. The germline V gene encodes CDR1 SNHLY and CDR2 FYNNEI. DNA of the CDR3: TGTGCCAGCGGGGGACAGAGGAGCTCTGGAAACACCATATATTTT. As protein: CASGGQRSSGNTIYF.

DNA for the CDR3: TGTGCCAGCAGCGTTGGAGGGAGGTCCTACAATGAGCAGTTCTTC. Translation: CASSVGGRSYNEQFF. The chain has TRBV9 and TRBJ2-1, with D maybe TRBD2 (6 bases). V lost 2 bases to trimming and J lost 1 base, with 10 bases between them. The CDR3 loop spans 15 amino acids. CDR1 is SGDLS, CDR2 YYNGEE, per germline.

The V and J genes are TRBV6-5 and TRBJ1-5, with D perhaps TRBD1 (6 bases). CDR3 length: 15 amino acids. V gave up 11 bases and J gave up 6 bases, with 23 bases separating them. CDR1 and CDR2 (germline): MNHEY, SVGAGI. CDR3 sequence reads: CASTQRGGRVQPQHF. CDR3 in DNA: TGTGCCTCTACCCAACGGGGGGGGCGAGTTCAGCCCCAGCATTTT.